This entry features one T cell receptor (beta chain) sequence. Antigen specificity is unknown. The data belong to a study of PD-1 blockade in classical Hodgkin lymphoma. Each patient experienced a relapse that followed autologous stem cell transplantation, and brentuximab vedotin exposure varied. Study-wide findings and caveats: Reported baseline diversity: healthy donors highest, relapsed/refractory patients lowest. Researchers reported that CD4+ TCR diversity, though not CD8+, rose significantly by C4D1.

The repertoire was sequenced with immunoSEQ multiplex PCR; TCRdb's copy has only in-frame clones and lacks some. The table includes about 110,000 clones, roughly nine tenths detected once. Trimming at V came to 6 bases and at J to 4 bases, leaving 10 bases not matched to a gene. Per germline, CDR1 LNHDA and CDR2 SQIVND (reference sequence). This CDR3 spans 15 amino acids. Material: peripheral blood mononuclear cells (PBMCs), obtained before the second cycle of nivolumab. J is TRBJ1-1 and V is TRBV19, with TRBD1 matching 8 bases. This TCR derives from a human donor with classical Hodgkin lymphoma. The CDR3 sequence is CASRTGDEVSTEAFF. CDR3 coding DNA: TGTGCCAGTAGGACAGGGGATGAGGTAAGCACTGAAGCTTTCTTT.